A single sample is the source of the 15 T cell receptor beta chains below, sequenced in a study of cytomegalovirus exposure and HLA in healthy donors. Primers included in the PCR were 60 Vbeta and 13 Jbeta primers. Assay used: immunoSEQ multiplex PCR; TCRdb lists only in-frame clones, some missing. The table lists some 150,000 clones, roughly 85% of them singletons. The sequenced material came from PBMCs. Every receptor here comes from a male donor in good health and CMV-seronegative.

This sequence joins TRBV5-1 and TRBJ1-1; possible D gene TRBD1, 5 bases. The V gene's germline CDR1 is SGHRS and CDR2 YFSETQ. The V and J ends lost 0 bases and 8 bases respectively, with 11 bases between them. The CDR3 is 13 residues long. CDR3 residues: CASSLEVAGEAFF. CDR3 bases: TGCGCCAGCAGCTTGGAGGTTGCAGGGGAAGCTTTCTTT.

This clone was seen only a few times. The rearrangement joins TRBV6-1 to TRBJ1-5; 7 nucleotides align to TRBD1. Looked up from germline, CDR1 is MNHNS and CDR2 is SASEGT. The CDR3 is 13 residues long. The J segment lost 9 bases and the V segment lost 5 bases, leaving 7 bases of the junction unmatched. In nucleotides, the CDR3 is TGTGCCAGCAGTAGACAGGGACGGAGGCCCCAGCATTTT. It encodes CASSRQGRRPQHF.

The chain carries TRBV5-5 and TRBJ2-1, with TRBD1 as a possible D gene (6 bases). V was cut by 4 bases and J by 2 bases, with 19 bases left in between. The CDR3 loop spans 17 amino acids. From germline, CDR1 is SGHKS and CDR2 YYEKEE (reference sequence). DNA of the CDR3: TGTGCCAGCAGCCCCCAATTTACAGGGTCCCCCTACAATGAGCAGTTCTTC. Its protein product is CASSPQFTGSPYNEQFF.

This clone was seen just once. The chain joins TRBV5-5 to TRBJ1-4; 7 positions match TRBD1. Trimming cost V 3 bases and J 0 bases; bases outside gene matches: 5. This CDR3 spans 16 amino acids. Per the germline V gene, CDR1 is SGHKS and CDR2 is YYEKEE (reference sequence). The CDR3 here is CASSSGGHATNEKLFF. The CDR3 DNA reads as TGTGCCAGCAGCTCAGGGGGACATGCAACTAATGAAAAACTGTTTTTT.

CDR3 amino acids: CASSPDRETDTQYF. CDR3 DNA sequence: TGTGCCAGCTCACCGGACAGGGAGACAGATACGCAGTATTTT. The J gene is TRBJ2-3, the V gene TRBV18; 8 bases are a match to TRBD1. This CDR3 is 14 amino acids long. From germline, CDR1 is KGHSH and CDR2 LQKENI. Trimming at V came to 3 bases and at J to 3 bases, leaving 2 bases not matched to a gene. Variable domain in full (rest from reference TRBV18 and TRBJ2-3): NAGVMQNPRHLVRRRGQEARLRCSPMKGHSHVYWYRQLPEEGLKFMVYLQKENIIDESGMPKERFSAEFPKEGPSILRIQQVVRGDSAAYFCASSPDRETDTQYFGPGTRLTVL.

This clone has a single count. The chain uses TRBV6-1 and TRBJ2-4; D gene ambiguous. Germline V CDR1 and CDR2: MNHNS, SASEGT. This CDR3 comprises 14 residues. Trimming left V 5 bases short and J 0 bases short, with 8 bases between. The CDR3 loop is CASSPQVAKNIQYF. CDR3 sequence (DNA): TGTGCCAGCAGTCCCCAGGTAGCCAAAAACATTCAGTACTTC.

V is TRBV30 and J is TRBJ1-1; possible D gene TRBD1, 6 bases. This CDR3 spans 13 amino acids. The germline V gene encodes CDR1 GTSNPN and CDR2 SVGIG (reference sequence). Trimming shortened V by 0 bases and J by 3 bases, and 8 bases separated the two germline ends. CDR3 residues: CAWSVSGDTEAFF. DNA of the CDR3: TGTGCCTGGAGTGTTTCAGGGGACACTGAAGCTTTCTTT. Full variable domain (outside the CDR3, taken from reference TRBV30 and TRBJ1-1): SQTIHQWPATLVQPVGSPLSLECTVEGTSNPNLYWYRQAAGRGLQLLFYSVGIGQISSEVPQNLSASRPQDRQFILSSKKLLLSDSGFYLCAWSVSGDTEAFFGQGTRLTVV.

The chain is built from TRBV15 and TRBJ1-4; D is ambiguous. The germline V gene encodes CDR1 LNHNV and CDR2 YYDKDF (reference sequence). The CDR3 consists of 14 residues. Trimming stripped 4 bases from V and 2 bases from J, with 8 bases between. This CDR3 reads CATSMRQTNEKLFF. As DNA, the CDR3 is TGTGCCACCAGCATGCGGCAGACTAATGAAAAACTGTTTTTT.

This clone appeared a single time. V is TRBV18 and J is TRBJ2-2; a weak D match, TRBD2 (5 bases). The CDR3 loop spans 16 amino acids. The ends were cut back, 3 bases at V and 0 bases at J, with 11 bases in the middle. Germline loops: CDR1 KGHSH, CDR2 LQKENI. CDR3 sequence: CASSPGVQSNTGELFF. In DNA, the CDR3 is TGTGCCAGCTCACCCGGGGTGCAGTCGAACACCGGGGAGCTGTTTTTT.

In its sample, this clone was seen a few times. V gene TRBV7-2 combines with J gene TRBJ2-7, with 11 bases aligning to TRBD2. The CDR3 contains 16 residues. CDR1 SGHTA and CDR2 FQGNSA come from the germline V gene. The J segment lost 6 bases and the V segment lost 3 bases, leaving 10 bases of the junction unmatched. This CDR3 is CASSFSGGAFKGEQYF. CDR3 bases: TGTGCCAGCAGCTTTAGCGGGGGGGCGTTTAAAGGCGAGCAGTACTTC.

J is TRBJ2-3 and V is TRBV5-1, with TRBD2 matching over 7 bases. The CDR3 has 16 amino acids. From germline, CDR1 is SGHRS and CDR2 YFSETQ. V lost 3 bases to trimming and J lost 7 bases; unmatched junction nucleotides: 14. For the CDR3, the DNA is TGCGCCAGCAGCTCCCCCCTCACGGGAGCGGGAAATACGCAGTATTTT. Its translation is CASSSPLTGAGNTQYF.

The J gene is TRBJ2-7, the V gene TRBV7-9, with 7 bases lining up with TRBD1. Trimming removed 5 bases from V and 3 bases from J; junction bases left unmatched: 7. CDR3 size: 14 residues. Germline CDR1 reads SEHNR; CDR2 reads FQNEAQ (reference sequence). CDR3 nucleotides: TGTGCCAGCAGCCTTCGACAGGGCGGCTACGAGCAGTACTTC. Its translation: CASSLRQGGYEQYF. The whole variable domain, filled in from reference TRBV7-9 and TRBJ2-7, reads DTGVSQNPRHKITKRGQNVTFRCDPISEHNRLYWYRQTLGQGPEFLTYFQNEAQLEKSRLLSDRFSAERPKGSFSTLEIQRTEQGDSAMYLCASSLRQGGYEQYFGPGTRLTVT.

This clone was picked up one time. The CDR3 loop reads CAWSVRVVGQGYGYTF. The CDR3 DNA sequence: TGTGCCTGGAGTGTACGGGTCGTCGGACAGGGCTATGGCTACACCTTC. The V gene is TRBV30, the J gene TRBJ1-2; 8 bases align to TRBD1. The CDR3 length is 16 residues. Germline V gives CDR1 GTSNPN, CDR2 SVGIG (reference sequence). V dropped 0 bases and J dropped 4; count of bases not matched to a gene: 10.

The chain carries TRBV7-9 and TRBJ2-7; D unclear. The germline V gene has CDR1 SEHNR and CDR2 FQNEAQ (reference sequence). The length of the CDR3 is 16 residues. Trimming removed 0 bases from V and 0 bases from J, with 12 bases in between. The CDR3 is CASSLALAQPSYEQYF. The CDR3, as DNA: TGTGCCAGCAGCTTAGCGTTAGCTCAACCCTCCTACGAGCAGTACTTC.

This chain joins TRBV5-4 and TRBJ2-7; 10 positions agree with TRBD2. The germline V gene encodes CDR1 SGHNT and CDR2 YYREEE (reference sequence). Losses at the gene ends were 4 bases for V and 5 bases for J; bases not matched to a gene: 9. The CDR3 totals 15 residues. The CDR3 here is CASSNLAGDPHEQYF. The DNA of the CDR3 is TGTGCCAGCAGCAACCTAGCGGGAGATCCCCACGAGCAGTACTTC.